The next 21 T cell receptor beta chains were all read from a single sample in a study of long-term antiretroviral therapy in people with HIV (dated by TCRdb to 2022 to 2024). The immunoSEQ hsTCRB v3.0 assay was used at survey level resolution for TRB variable region sequencing. TCRdb mirrors the immuneACCESS table, restricted to in-frame sequences. Some clones are absent from its copies; in checked studies, under half trace to an unresolved V gene, and the reason for the others is unknown. The sample has some 25,000 clones on record, about 86% of them singletons. The ten largest clones take up 5.1% of the sample. Material: unsorted PBMCs, obtained 3 years after starting antiretroviral therapy. These receptors were collected from a man younger than 35 with HIV.

The rearrangement joins TRBV18 to TRBJ2-7, with D perhaps TRBD1 (5 bases). The CDR3 runs 12 residues. V lost 4 bases and J 6 bases, leaving 10 bases between the germline ends. Germline-derived CDR1 and CDR2 are KGHSH and LQKENI. CDR3 nucleotides: TGTGCCAGCTCACAAGGGGATGTCGAGCAGTACGTC. Protein: CASSQGDVEQYV.

The V call is TRBV6-5, the J call TRBJ2-3, with 10 bases that match TRBD2. The ends lost 0 bases at V and 8 bases at J; junction bases unmatched: 8. This CDR3 spans 16 amino acids. The germline V gene encodes CDR1 MNHEY and CDR2 SVGAGI. CDR3 sequence reads: CASSYSILAGKSTQYF. The CDR3 DNA sequence: TGTGCCAGCAGTTACTCGATACTAGCGGGGAAAAGTACGCAGTATTTT.

The J gene is TRBJ2-7, the V gene TRBV2; D might be TRBD1 (6 bases). Germline CDR1 reads SNHLY; CDR2 reads FYNNEI. V was trimmed by 6 bases and J by 0 bases, leaving 18 bases between them. This CDR3 spans 16 amino acids. This chain's CDR3 is CASRDRRVASSYEQYF. The CDR3 DNA reads as TGTGCCAGCAGGGACAGAAGGGTGGCGAGCTCCTACGAGCAGTACTTC. Full variable domain (missing parts from reference TRBV2 and TRBJ2-7): EPEVTQTPSHQVTQMGQEVILRCVPISNHLYFYWYRQILGQKVEFLVSFYNNEISEKSEIFDDQFSVERPDGSNFTLKIRSTKLEDSAMYFCASRDRRVASSYEQYFGPGTRLTVT.

V gene TRBV6-5 combines with J gene TRBJ1-6; D call uncertain. The V gene lost 6 bases and the J gene lost 7 bases, with 13 bases spanning the gap. Germline CDR1 is MNHEY and CDR2 is SVGAGI. The CDR3 extends over 14 amino acids. The CDR3 DNA reads as TGTGCCAGCAGCTACGAAATAGCCAATTCACCCCTCCACTTT. It is translated as CASSYEIANSPLHF.

This chain uses TRBV6-1 with TRBJ1-5; D might be TRBD1 (5 bases). This CDR3 is 16 amino acids long. Trimming stripped 2 bases from V and 0 bases from J, with 11 bases between. Germline-derived CDR1 and CDR2 are MNHNS and SASEGT. CDR3 DNA: TGTGCCAGCAGTGAATATCGGGGCCCTAGCAATCAGCCCCAGCATTTT. Amino acid sequence: CASSEYRGPSNQPQHF.

The chain joins TRBV7-3 to TRBJ2-7, with a possible D match to TRBD1 (6 bases). V was cut by 0 bases and J by 3 bases, with 12 bases left in between. This CDR3 contains 15 residues. From germline, CDR1 is SGHTA and CDR2 FQGTGA. Here the CDR3 reads CASSLTSQGIYEQYF. CDR3 in DNA: TGTGCCAGCAGCTTAACGAGCCAGGGGATCTACGAGCAGTACTTC.

The V gene is TRBV28, the J gene TRBJ2-7; unclear D gene. Germline-derived CDR1 and CDR2 are MDHEN and SYDVKM. Trimming stripped 4 bases from V and 5 bases from J, with 12 bases between. This CDR3 comprises 13 residues. DNA of the CDR3: TGTGCCAGCAGTTCCACCATAGTCCACGAGCAGTACGTC. Encoded protein: CASSSTIVHEQYV.

This clone was seen just once. This chain links TRBV19 with TRBJ2-3; D not resolved. The V end lost 5 bases, the J end lost 6 bases, and 15 bases lay between the germline ends. The CDR3 is 14 residues long. The V gene's germline CDR1 is LNHDA and CDR2 SQIVND (reference sequence). CDR3 nucleotides: TGTGCCAGTAGTTCCACCGGGTTCTCGGATACGCAGTATTTT. It translates to CASSSTGFSDTQYF.

V and J are TRBV11-2 and TRBJ2-7; D is uncertain. The CDR3 is made up of 11 amino acids. Germline V gives CDR1 SGHAT, CDR2 FQNNGV. V dropped 4 bases and J dropped 3 bases, with 4 bases sitting between them. In DNA form, the CDR3 reads TGTGCCAGCAGCTGGAGCTACGAGCAGTACGTC. It is translated as CASSWSYEQYV.

J is TRBJ2-1 and V is TRBV2; tentative D call: TRBD2 (5 bases). The germline V and J ends were trimmed by 4 bases and 6 bases, with 16 bases remaining between them. Germline V gene data show CDR1 as SNHLY and CDR2 as FYNNEI. This CDR3 is 15 amino acids long. CDR3 bases: TGTGCCAGCAGTGTTGGAGCGGTCGAAACCAATGAGCAGTTCTTC. Translation gives CASSVGAVETNEQFF.

V gene TRBV5-1 combines with J gene TRBJ1-2, with 8 bases identical to TRBD1. The CDR3 has 15 residues. V trimming: 4 bases; J trimming: 4 bases; junction bases outside the gene matches: 9. The germline V gene has CDR1 SGHRS and CDR2 YFSETQ. The CDR3, as DNA: TGCGCCAGCAGCAACACAGGGGGAGGTGGCTATGGCTACACCTTC. It is translated as CASSNTGGGGYGYTF.

J is TRBJ2-7 and V is TRBV28; the D is unclear. V gave up 2 bases and J gave up 3 bases, with 11 bases separating them. The CDR3 length is 14 residues. Germline V gene lookup returns CDR1 MDHEN and CDR2 SYDVKM. CDR3 loop: CASSLPNGNYEQYF. CDR3 DNA sequence: TGTGCCAGCAGTTTACCCAATGGAAACTACGAGCAGTACTTC.

The chain links TRBV19 to TRBJ2-3, with 8 bases identical to TRBD2. Germline assignment: CDR1 LNHDA and CDR2 SQIVND (reference sequence). The trim removed 7 bases at V and 0 bases at J, leaving 6 bases unmatched. The CDR3 spans 15 residues. The CDR3 loop reads CASTAGGLSTDTQYF. DNA for the CDR3: TGTGCCAGTACCGCGGGGGGCCTGAGCACAGATACGCAGTATTTT.

This rearrangement joins TRBV9 to TRBJ1-6; no clear D. The germline V and J ends were trimmed by 0 bases and 10 bases, with 11 bases remaining between them. The CDR3 sequence is 14 residues long. Germline V gene lookup returns CDR1 SGDLS and CDR2 YYNGEE. The CDR3 DNA sequence: TGTGCCAGCAGCGTAGGGCAGGTTGGGTCACCCCTCCACTTT. This encodes CASSVGQVGSPLHF.

The chain has TRBV5-1 and TRBJ1-1; 11 bases fit TRBD1. The germline CDR1 and CDR2 sequences are SGHRS and YFSETQ. The V segment lost 4 bases and the J segment 5 bases; nucleotides outside the gene matches: 1. This CDR3 has 13 residues. CDR3 loop: CASSGDRGTEAFF. For the CDR3, the DNA is TGCGCCAGCAGCGGGGACAGGGGGACTGAAGCTTTCTTT.

This clone was counted between two and nine times. The chain employs TRBV19 and TRBJ1-1; weak D call: TRBD1 (5 bases). CDR3 size: 15 residues. CDR1 and CDR2 (germline): LNHDA, SQIVND (reference sequence). V was trimmed by 5 bases and J by 2 bases, leaving 15 bases between them. CDR3 loop: CASSPQGVVNTEAFF. In nucleotides, the CDR3 is TGTGCCAGTAGTCCTCAAGGGGTAGTAAACACTGAAGCTTTCTTT.

The chain recombines TRBV6-4 with TRBJ2-3; no clear D. The CDR3 sequence is 13 residues long. Germline V lookup: CDR1 MRHNA, CDR2 SNTAGT. Trimming cost V 2 bases and J 0 bases, with 3 bases left between them. CDR3 sequence: CASSDGSTDTQYF. As DNA, the CDR3 is TGTGCCAGCAGTGACGGGAGCACAGATACGCAGTATTTT.

The J gene is TRBJ2-1, the V gene TRBV6-6, with D maybe TRBD1 (6 bases). Germline lookup yields CDR1 MNHNY and CDR2 SVGAGI (reference sequence). Trimming shortened V by 3 bases and J by 5 bases, and 8 bases separated the two germline ends. This CDR3 comprises 13 residues. In DNA, the CDR3 is TGTGCCAGCAGTTATCAGGGGAACAATGAGCAGTTCTTC. Residues: CASSYQGNNEQFF.

This chain uses TRBV7-3 with TRBJ1-5; D remains unclear. V lost 5 bases, J lost 8 bases, and 10 bases lay in between. The V gene's germline CDR1 is SGHTA and CDR2 FQGTGA. The CDR3 runs to 12 residues. This CDR3 reads CASSLREKPQHF. The CDR3, as DNA: TGTGCCAGCAGCCTGAGGGAGAAGCCCCAGCATTTT.

This chain connects TRBV29-1 to TRBJ1-1; D gene unclear. CDR3 length: 13 amino acids. The germline CDR1 and CDR2 sequences are SQVTM and ANQGSEA. V was cut by 4 bases and J by 5 bases, with 14 bases left in between. CDR3 loop: CSVVGRPGTEAFF. In DNA form, the CDR3 reads TGCAGCGTTGTGGGCCGCCCTGGGACTGAAGCTTTCTTT.

CDR3 loop: CASSLGQNQETQYF. CDR3 sequence (DNA): TGTGCCAGCAGTTTAGGACAGAACCAAGAGACCCAGTACTTC. The chain uses TRBV28 and TRBJ2-5; tentative D call: TRBD1 (6 bases). Trimming left V 2 bases short and J 0 bases short, with 7 bases between. The V gene's germline CDR1 is MDHEN and CDR2 SYDVKM. CDR3 length equals 14 residues.